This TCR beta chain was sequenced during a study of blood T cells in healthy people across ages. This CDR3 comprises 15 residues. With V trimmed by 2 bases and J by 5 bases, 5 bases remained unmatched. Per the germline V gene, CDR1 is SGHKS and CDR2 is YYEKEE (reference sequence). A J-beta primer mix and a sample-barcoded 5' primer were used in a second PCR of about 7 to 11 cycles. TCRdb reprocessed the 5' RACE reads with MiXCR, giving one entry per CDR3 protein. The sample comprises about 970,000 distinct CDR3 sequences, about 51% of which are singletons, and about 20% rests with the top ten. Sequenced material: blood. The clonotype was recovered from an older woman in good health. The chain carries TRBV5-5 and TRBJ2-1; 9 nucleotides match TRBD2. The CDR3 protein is CASSFGAGGHNEQFF. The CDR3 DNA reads TGTGCCAGCAGCTTCGGTGCGGGAGGGCACAATGAGCAGTTCTTC. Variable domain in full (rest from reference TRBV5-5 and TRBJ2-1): DAGVTQSPTHLIKTRGQQVTLRCSPISGHKSVSWYQQVLGQGPQFIFQYYEKEERGRGNFPDRFSARQFPNYSSELNVNALLLGDSALYLCASSFGAGGHNEQFFGPGTRLTVL.